A single sample is the source of the 30 T cell receptor beta chains below, sequenced in a study of blood T cell repertoires in COVID-19. This table comes from immunoSEQ multiplex PCR, and its TCRdb copy is limited to in-frame clones, with some not included. Of some 380,000 clones listed, almost 90% are singletons. The sequencing input was peripheral blood. These receptors all come from a man younger than 30 with active or convalescent COVID-19.

CDR3 loop: CASSLARDRPQFF. CDR3 in DNA: TGTGCCAGCAGCTTAGCGCGGGACAGGCCGCAGTTCTTC. The rearrangement uses TRBV7-6 and TRBJ2-1, with 8 bases identical to TRBD1. The CDR3 is 13 amino acids. The V segment lost 0 bases and the J segment 12 bases; nucleotides outside the gene matches: 4. Germline CDR1 reads SGHVS; CDR2 reads FNYEAQ.

The chain couples TRBV28 to TRBJ1-1, with 8 bases lining up with TRBD1. J lost 5 bases, V lost 3 bases, and 8 bases had no gene match. The CDR3 contains 15 residues. Germline CDR1 is MDHEN and CDR2 is SYDVKM. CDR3 in DNA: TGTGCCAGCAGTTTGTGGACAGGGAGGAGGACTGAAGCTTTCTTT. Encoded protein: CASSLWTGRRTEAFF.

V usage is TRBV2 and J usage is TRBJ2-7; weak D call: TRBD2 (7 bases). Trimming pared 8 bases from V and 7 bases from J, leaving 15 bases between. CDR3 length: 12 amino acids. The germline CDR1 and CDR2 sequences are SNHLY and FYNNEI. Here the CDR3 reads CASGRGIREQYF. In nucleotides, the CDR3 is TGTGCCAGCGGGAGGGGGATAAGGGAGCAGTACTTC. Variable domain in full (rest from reference TRBV2 and TRBJ2-7): EPEVTQTPSHQVTQMGQEVILRCVPISNHLYFYWYRQILGQKVEFLVSFYNNEISEKSEIFDDQFSVERPDGSNFTLKIRSTKLEDSAMYFCASGRGIREQYFGPGTRLTVT.

V is TRBV5-5 and J is TRBJ2-7; no clear D. Germline V gene lookup returns CDR1 SGHKS and CDR2 YYEKEE (reference sequence). The CDR3 length is 15 residues. V lost 0 bases to trimming and J lost 3 bases, with 13 bases between them. Written as DNA, the CDR3 is TGTGCCAGCAGCTTGGCTTCGCGTGAAATCTACGAGCAGTACTTC. Its translation is CASSLASREIYEQYF.

V usage is TRBV20-1 and J usage is TRBJ1-1, with D possibly being TRBD1 (5 bases). The CDR3 sequence is 13 residues long. Germline V CDR1 and CDR2: DFQATT, SNEGSKA (reference sequence). The V gene lost 3 bases and the J gene lost 2 bases, with 10 bases spanning the gap. The CDR3 DNA reads as TGCAGTGCTAGTTCCGGGGGTAACACTGAAGCTTTCTTT. Protein product: CSASSGGNTEAFF.

This clone was found a few times. V and J are TRBV7-2 and TRBJ1-5, with 10 bases lining up with TRBD1. Losses at the gene ends were 5 bases for V and 5 bases for J; bases not matched to a gene: 9. From germline, CDR1 is SGHTA and CDR2 FQGNSA. This CDR3 has 16 amino acids. DNA of the CDR3: TGTGCCAGCAGCGATCGGACAGGGGGACGTCATCAGCCCCAGCATTTT. Residues: CASSDRTGGRHQPQHF.

This clone was counted a few times. V is TRBV27 and J is TRBJ1-6; D uncertain. Germline V gives CDR1 MNHEY, CDR2 SMNVEV (reference sequence). With 8 bases removed from V and 6 bases from J, the gap between germline ends came to 11 bases. The CDR3 spans 13 residues. This chain's CDR3 is CASGDKLNSPLHF. CDR3 coding DNA: TGTGCCAGCGGTGACAAGCTTAATTCACCCCTCCACTTT.

This chain connects TRBV11-2 to TRBJ1-2; the D gene is possibly TRBD1 (5 bases). Trimming left V 6 bases short and J 0 bases short, with 14 bases between. CDR1 is SGHAT and CDR2 is FQNNGV in the germline V gene. This CDR3 contains 15 residues. In DNA, the CDR3 is TGTGCCAGCAGTAACCTCAGGGAACCTAACTATGGCTACACCTTC. Translated, it gives CASSNLREPNYGYTF. Combining the CDR3 with reference TRBV11-2 and TRBJ1-2 gives the whole variable domain EAGVAQSPRYKIIEKRQSVAFWCNPISGHATLYWYQQILGQGPKLLIQFQNNGVVDDSQLPKDRFSAERLKGVDSTLKIQPAKLEDSAVYLCASSNLREPNYGYTFGSGTRLTVV.

This clone is a singleton in its sample. The chain recombines TRBV7-2 with TRBJ2-7; D may be TRBD2 (6 bases). V was pared by 0 bases and J by 3 bases, with 6 bases between. The CDR3 is 13 residues long. Germline V gene data show CDR1 as SGHTA and CDR2 as FQGNSA. In nucleotides, the CDR3 is TGTGCCAGCAGCTTAGCGCGGGGCTACGAGCAGTACTTC. Amino acid sequence: CASSLARGYEQYF.

The chain carries TRBV11-2 and TRBJ2-2, with TRBD1 identical over 7 bases. This CDR3 is 16 amino acids long. Trimming took 5 bases from V and 2 from J; bases not matched to a gene: 8. CDR1 and CDR2 (germline): SGHAT, FQNNGV. CDR3 sequence reads: CASSPRQGLNTGELFF. The CDR3 coding sequence is TGTGCCAGCAGCCCCCGACAGGGTCTTAACACCGGGGAGCTGTTTTTT.

CDR3: CASRGQGGETQYF. The CDR3 coding sequence is TGTGCCAGCCGGGGACAGGGTGGGGAGACCCAGTACTTC. This chain links TRBV27 with TRBJ2-5; 9 bases agree with TRBD1. This CDR3 contains 13 residues. Germline CDR1 reads MNHEY; CDR2 reads SMNVEV (reference sequence). Trimming took 8 bases from V and 5 from J; bases not matched to a gene: 6.

The chain links TRBV11-2 to TRBJ2-5; a weak D match, TRBD2 (6 bases). This CDR3 has 14 residues. Between the trimmed V and J ends, which lost 2 bases and 4 bases, there was a span of 11 bases. CDR1 is SGHAT and CDR2 is FQNNGV in the germline V gene. The CDR3 DNA is TGTGCCAGCAGCTTAACCCCTAGCGCAGAGACCCAGTACTTC. It is translated as CASSLTPSAETQYF.

The chain couples TRBV7-9 to TRBJ2-2; a weak D match, TRBD1 (6 bases). V lost 4 bases to trimming and J lost 1 base, with 10 bases between them. The CDR3 sequence is 15 residues long. Per the germline V gene, CDR1 is SEHNR and CDR2 is FQNEAQ (reference sequence). In nucleotides, the CDR3 is TGTGCCAGCAGCTCCCGGACAGTGAACACCGGGGAGCTGTTTTTT. Translating gives CASSSRTVNTGELFF.

As DNA, the CDR3 is TGTGCCAGCAGCCAAAAGGGGACTGAAGCTTTCTTT. This encodes CASSQKGTEAFF. The chain has TRBV3-1 (or the pseudogene TRBV3-2) and TRBJ1-1, with D possibly matching TRBD1 (5 bases). Per the germline V gene, CDR1 is LGHDT and CDR2 is YNNKEL (reference sequence). This CDR3 comprises 12 residues. Trimming left V 2 bases short and J 5 bases short, with 6 bases between.

V is TRBV15 and J is TRBJ1-1, with D possibly being TRBD1 (5 bases). Germline CDR1 reads LNHNV; CDR2 reads YYDKDF (reference sequence). The CDR3 covers 15 residues. The V and J ends lost 8 bases and 6 bases respectively, with 22 bases between them. CDR3 in amino acids: CATLPIRGGIPEAFF. Here the CDR3 DNA reads TGTGCCACCCTCCCAATCCGGGGGGGGATCCCTGAAGCTTTCTTT.

The chain combines TRBV2 with TRBJ2-1; 7 bases map to TRBD2. The CDR3 is 13 residues long. Germline CDR1 SNHLY, CDR2 FYNNEI. V shed 5 bases, J shed 9 bases, and the junction held 7 bases outside the gene matches. CDR3 coding DNA: TGTGCCAGCAGTCCCAGCGGGGAGGGTGAGCAGTTCTTC. Its protein is CASSPSGEGEQFF.

This sequence joins TRBV27 and TRBJ2-5; 16 nucleotides match TRBD2. The germline gives CDR1 MNHEY, CDR2 SMNVEV (reference sequence). V was pared by 4 bases and J by 5 bases, with 16 bases of the junction left unmatched. The CDR3 runs 20 residues. CDR3 sequence reads: CASSSTPGTSGGAGRETQYF. CDR3 sequence (DNA): TGTGCCAGCAGTTCCACCCCCGGGACTAGCGGGGGGGCGGGTAGGGAGACCCAGTACTTC.

The J gene is TRBJ2-1, the V gene TRBV6-5; TRBD2 aligns across 8 bases. With 0 bases clipped from V and 5 bases from J, the junction kept 3 bases outside the gene matches. The CDR3 length is 15 residues. In germline, CDR1 is MNHEY, CDR2 SVGAGI. The CDR3 nucleotides are TGTGCCAGCAGTTACTCGTTAGCGGGAAACAATGAGCAGTTCTTC. Amino acid sequence: CASSYSLAGNNEQFF.

The chain uses TRBV5-6 and TRBJ2-2; D might be TRBD1 (6 bases). The CDR3 covers 14 residues. Trimming removed 4 bases at V and 5 bases at J, with 12 bases between. CDR1 and CDR2 from the germline V gene are SGHDT and YYEEEE. CDR3 bases: TGTGCCAGCAGCGGACAGATTAAAACCGGGGAGCTGTTTTTT. Translated: CASSGQIKTGELFF.

The chain combines TRBV2 with TRBJ2-7; D not certain. The CDR3 covers 14 residues. Germline V gives CDR1 SNHLY, CDR2 FYNNEI. V lost 4 bases and J lost 4, with 14 bases in between. CDR3 protein: CASSVEKRRYEQYF. CDR3 DNA: TGTGCCAGCAGTGTAGAAAAGAGGAGATACGAGCAGTACTTC.

CDR3 sequence (DNA): TGTGCCAGCAGCTTACGGGACAAAGAAGAGACCCAGTACTTC. It specifies CASSLRDKEETQYF. The chain couples TRBV11-3 to TRBJ2-5, with D tentatively TRBD1 (6 bases). The CDR3 is 14 residues long. V was pared by 2 bases and J by 3 bases, with 10 bases between. Germline V gives CDR1 SGHNT, CDR2 YENEEA.

Worth noting for this clone: The same CDR3 can be traced to other DNA sequences in this sample. This chain joins TRBV6-5 and TRBJ2-7; 7 bases align to TRBD1. CDR1 and CDR2 (germline): MNHEY, SVGAGI. The length of the CDR3 is 13 residues. Trimming took 6 bases from V and 4 from J; bases not matched to a gene: 6. DNA of the CDR3: TGTGCCAGCAGCTTAGGGGGCCCTTACGAGCAGTACTTC. It translates to CASSLGGPYEQYF.

CDR3 nucleotides: TGTGCCAGTAGTATAGGCGGACTAGCGGGATACAATGAGCAGTTCTTC. Translation: CASSIGGLAGYNEQFF. The rearrangement links TRBV19 to TRBJ2-1; TRBD2 matches 12 bases. Trimming at V came to 1 base and at J to 4 bases, leaving 2 bases not matched to a gene. Germline loops: CDR1 LNHDA, CDR2 SQIVND (reference sequence). CDR3 length: 16 amino acids.

V is TRBV25-1 and J is TRBJ1-1; D perhaps matches TRBD1 (5 bases). This CDR3 has 14 amino acids. The germline gives CDR1 MGHDK, CDR2 SYGVNS. Trimming removed 3 bases from V and 5 bases from J, with 13 bases in between. CDR3 sequence (DNA): TGTGCCAGCAGTGATGGTTGGGGGGGGACTGAAGCTTTCTTT. Translation gives CASSDGWGGTEAFF.

The chain carries TRBV6-6 and TRBJ2-3; D unclear. CDR1 is MNHNY, CDR2 SVGAGI, per germline (reference sequence). The CDR3 totals 16 residues. V gave up 0 bases and J gave up 5 bases, with 15 bases separating them. The CDR3 loop is CASSYSVVHFLDTQYF. CDR3 DNA: TGTGCCAGCAGTTACTCGGTCGTGCACTTTTTAGATACGCAGTATTTT.

The rearrangement links TRBV5-6 to TRBJ1-5; D is possibly TRBD1 (5 bases). CDR3 length equals 14 residues. Per the germline V gene, CDR1 is SGHDT and CDR2 is YYEEEE. Trimming stripped 3 bases from V and 2 bases from J, with 9 bases between. The CDR3 DNA reads as TGTGCCAGCAGCTGGGGACTCGGCAATCAGCCCCAGCATTTT. Amino acid sequence: CASSWGLGNQPQHF.

This sequence joins TRBV12-5 and TRBJ1-5; D is unresolved. Looked up from germline, CDR1 is LGHNT and CDR2 is FRNRAP. This CDR3 spans 14 amino acids. The ends were cut back, 7 bases at V and 6 bases at J, with 16 bases in the middle. CDR3 region: CASALEGSLQPQHF. The CDR3, as DNA: TGTGCTAGTGCCCTGGAGGGAAGTCTTCAGCCCCAGCATTTT.

The V gene is TRBV7-9, the J gene TRBJ2-1; TRBD2 might be the D (6 bases). CDR1 is SEHNR and CDR2 is FQNEAQ in the germline V gene (reference sequence). This CDR3 comprises 15 residues. The ends were cut back, 4 bases at V and 4 bases at J, with 14 bases in the middle. The CDR3 loop is CASSSSVRTYNEQFF. CDR3 nucleotides: TGTGCCAGCAGCTCTAGCGTCAGAACTTACAATGAGCAGTTCTTC. Full variable domain (missing parts from reference TRBV7-9 and TRBJ2-1): DTGVSQNPRHKITKRGQNVTFRCDPISEHNRLYWYRQTLGQGPEFLTYFQNEAQLEKSRLLSDRFSAERPKGSFSTLEIQRTEQGDSAMYLCASSSSVRTYNEQFFGPGTRLTVL.

V usage is TRBV27 and J usage is TRBJ2-7; weak D call: TRBD2 (6 bases). The CDR3 contains 13 residues. The V end was cut by 7 bases, the J end by 3 bases, with 13 bases between. Germline values: CDR1 MNHEY, CDR2 SMNVEV (reference sequence). The DNA for the CDR3 is TGTGCCAGCAAGGAGGGGCTCAACTACGAGCAGTACTTC. Translated, it gives CASKEGLNYEQYF.

This clone was counted a single time. The CDR3 coding sequence is TGTGCCAGCAGCCAAGGGACAGGCCAGTACGAGCAGTACTTC. The encoded protein is CASSQGTGQYEQYF. This sequence joins TRBV4-2 and TRBJ2-7, with 7 bases identical to TRBD1. CDR3 length: 14 amino acids. Germline-derived CDR1 and CDR2 are LGHNA and YNFKEQ. Losses at the gene ends were 1 base for V and 4 bases for J; bases not matched to a gene: 4.